The 20 T cell receptor beta chains reported below all come from one sample, sequenced in a study of blood T cells in healthy people across ages. A sample-barcoded 5' primer and a J-beta primer mix were used in a second PCR of roughly 7 to 11 cycles. MiXCR was run by TCRdb on the 5' RACE reads, yielding one entry per CDR3 protein. The data show 920,000 or so distinct CDR3 sequences, 40% to 45% seen once. The sample comprised blood. All receptors come from a woman aged 55-70 years in good health.

A note on this clonotype: At one end the junction does not follow the germline gene, possibly because of a read error. The V gene is TRBV2, the J gene TRBJ2-3, with TRBD2 matching over 8 bases. CDR1 and CDR2 (germline): SNHLY, FYNNEI. The CDR3 contains 12 residues. The CDR3 sequence: CANSVLTGGAYF. The CDR3 DNA reads TGTGCCAACAGTGTATTGACGGGAGGGGCGTATTTT.

The chain joins TRBV5-1 to TRBJ2-7, with D perhaps given as TRBD1 or TRBD2 (6 bases each). This CDR3 has 15 amino acids. The V end lost 4 bases, the J end lost 2 bases, and 16 bases lay between the germline ends. Per germline, CDR1 SGHRS and CDR2 YFSETQ. DNA for the CDR3: TGCGCCAGCAGCGTACACAGGGACTTCACCTACGAGCAGTACTTC. It codes for CASSVHRDFTYEQYF.

V usage is TRBV20-1 and J usage is TRBJ2-7, with a tentative D call TRBD1 (6 bases). Trimming took 1 base from V and 4 from J, leaving 14 bases between them. This CDR3 has 14 amino acids. In germline, CDR1 is DFQATT, CDR2 SNEGSKA (reference sequence). CDR3 nucleotide sequence: TGCAGTGCTAGAGCCAGGGGCCTTGAATACGAGCAGTACTTC. Encoded protein: CSARARGLEYEQYF.

This clonotype was seen a handful of times. The chain is built from TRBV5-1 and TRBJ2-7, with 8 bases identical to TRBD2. The CDR3 extends over 14 amino acids. From germline, CDR1 is SGHRS and CDR2 YFSETQ. Trimming cost V 4 bases and J 6 bases; bases outside gene matches: 9. Here the CDR3 reads CASSRESGSREQYF. The CDR3 nucleotides are TGCGCCAGCAGCCGCGAGAGCGGGAGTCGCGAGCAGTACTTC.

This clonotype was detected only a few times. The rearrangement uses TRBV20-1 and TRBJ2-1, with 9 bases aligning to TRBD2. The V segment lost 6 bases and the J segment 4 bases; nucleotides outside the gene matches: 10. Germline V gives CDR1 DFQATT, CDR2 SNEGSKA (reference sequence). The length of the CDR3 is 15 residues. CDR3 sequence: CSALIGLAGYNEQFF. DNA of the CDR3: TGCAGTGCCTTGATCGGCCTAGCGGGATACAATGAGCAGTTCTTC.

The rearrangement links TRBV6-5 to TRBJ2-1; D is perhaps TRBD1 or TRBD2 (5 bases each). V lost 4 bases, J lost 9 bases, and 16 bases lay in between. CDR1 MNHEY and CDR2 SVGAGI come from the germline V gene. The CDR3 is 14 amino acids. The CDR3 DNA reads as TGTGCCAGCAGTTCGGGGCTAGTTTTAACTGAGCAGTTCTTC. Translating it yields CASSSGLVLTEQFF.

This clonotype was detected only a few times. The rearrangement joins TRBV9 to TRBJ2-6, with D possibly TRBD1 on 5 matching bases. The V gene's germline CDR1 is SGDLS and CDR2 YYNGEE. CDR3 length equals 19 residues. The V end was cut by 0 bases, the J end by 4 bases, with 20 bases between. The CDR3: CASSVGGRASFAGANVLTF. The CDR3 coding sequence is TGTGCCAGCAGCGTAGGCGGCAGGGCCTCCTTTGCGGGGGCCAACGTCCTGACTTTC.

This clonotype occurred once. The chain recombines TRBV6-6 with TRBJ2-7, with 7 bases identical to TRBD2. The CDR3 consists of 16 residues. In germline, CDR1 is MNHNY, CDR2 SVGAGI (reference sequence). J gave up 0 bases and V 7 bases, and 12 bases lay outside the gene matches. The DNA for the CDR3 is TGTGCCAGCACTTATGTAGCGGGCCCGAGCTCCTACGAGCAGTACTTC. Protein product: CASTYVAGPSSYEQYF.

The rearrangement joins TRBV6-6 to TRBJ1-2, with D unresolved. V dropped 5 bases and J dropped 0 bases, with 16 bases sitting between them. There are 16 residues in the CDR3. Germline V lookup: CDR1 MNHNY, CDR2 SVGAGI (reference sequence). The CDR3 region has the DNA TGTGCCAGCAGTCCCCAGGCAAGAGCACCTAACTATGGCTACACCTTC. Its translation: CASSPQARAPNYGYTF.

This clonotype has just a few counts. The chain uses TRBV10-3 and TRBJ2-4, with D maybe TRBD1 (6 bases). Matching the DNA end better, TRBJ2-7 makes the J call doubtful. The CDR3 sequence is 13 residues long. The V gene's germline CDR1 is ENHRY and CDR2 SYGVKD. The CDR3 sequence is CAAGQIQFYEQYF. The CDR3 coding sequence is TGTGCCGCCGGACAGATTCAATTCTACGAGCAGTACTTC.

This rearrangement joins TRBV20-1 to TRBJ2-2; D might be TRBD1 (5 bases). Germline CDR1 and CDR2: DFQATT and SNEGSKA (reference sequence). The V end lost 6 bases, the J end lost 8 bases, and 16 bases lay between the germline ends. This CDR3 is built from 13 residues. The CDR3, as DNA: TGCAGTGCCAGGGCTACCTCCTTGGGGGAGCTGTTTTTT. Residues: CSARATSLGELFF.

This clonotype was seen only a few times. The V call is TRBV20-1, the J call TRBJ2-7, with 14 bases that match TRBD2. Germline loops: CDR1 DFQATT, CDR2 SNEGSKA (reference sequence). The V gene end was trimmed by 0 bases and the J gene end by 5 bases; junction bases not matched to a gene: 21. This CDR3 has 21 amino acids. The CDR3 nucleotides are TGCAGTGCTAGAGAACTTGGCCGATCAACGGGACTAGCGGGAGAAATCGACGAGCAGTACTTC. The encoded protein is CSARELGRSTGLAGEIDEQYF.

The chain joins TRBV28 to TRBJ2-7; 7 bases match TRBD1. Germline CDR1 reads MDHEN; CDR2 reads SYDVKM. The CDR3 extends over 13 amino acids. With 10 bases clipped from V and 1 base from J, the junction kept 7 bases outside the gene matches. This CDR3 is CATDGTASYEQYF. CDR3 sequence (DNA): TGTGCCACCGACGGGACAGCATCCTACGAGCAGTACTTC.

The chain recombines TRBV11-2 with TRBJ1-1; the D gene is possibly TRBD1 (6 bases). The CDR3 spans 17 residues. The V gene's germline CDR1 is SGHAT and CDR2 FQNNGV. V shed 1 base and J shed 1 base, with 16 bases lying between them. The CDR3 sequence: CASSLAGAKKRNTEAFF. CDR3 DNA sequence: TGTGCCAGCAGCTTAGCAGGGGCAAAGAAGAGGAACACTGAAGCTTTCTTT.

This clonotype was observed a handful of times. This chain joins TRBV29-1 and TRBJ1-4; 9 nucleotides align to TRBD1. The J segment lost 4 bases and the V segment lost 7 bases, leaving 10 bases of the junction unmatched. The germline gives CDR1 SQVTM, CDR2 ANQGSEA. The CDR3 extends over 15 amino acids. The CDR3 is CSATGGAGINEKLFF. In DNA, the CDR3 is TGCAGCGCAACAGGGGGCGCTGGAATTAATGAAAAACTGTTTTTT.

The chain combines TRBV6-5 with TRBJ2-7, with TRBD2 as a possible D gene (5 bases). CDR1 is MNHEY, CDR2 SVGAGI, per germline. CDR3 length: 14 amino acids. CDR3 protein: CGTGTRAESAEQYF. CDR3 nucleotides: TGTGGGACGGGAACAAGGGCCGAATCGGCCGAGCAGTACTTC.

CDR3 DNA: TGTGCCAGCAGTTATTCGGGAGGGCTGGGGGAGACCCAGTACTTC. It codes for CASSYSGGLGETQYF. The chain links TRBV6-5 to TRBJ2-5; 8 positions match TRBD2. Germline CDR1 reads MNHEY; CDR2 reads SVGAGI. The length of the CDR3 is 15 residues. Trimming removed 3 bases from V and 5 bases from J; junction bases left unmatched: 8.

In its sample, this clonotype was seen a few times. The rearrangement joins TRBV13 to TRBJ2-5, with TRBD2 matching over 11 bases. With V trimmed by 0 bases and J by 5 bases, 8 bases remained unmatched. Germline V gene sequence: CDR1 PRHDT, CDR2 FYEKMQ (reference sequence). The CDR3 loop spans 17 amino acids. CDR3 region: CASSLGLAGVVGETQYF. Here the CDR3 DNA reads TGTGCCAGCAGCTTAGGACTAGCGGGAGTGGTCGGTGAGACCCAGTACTTC.

The chain carries TRBV20-1 and TRBJ2-3, with 12 bases lining up with TRBD2. Germline CDR1 and CDR2: DFQATT and SNEGSKA (reference sequence). This CDR3 spans 14 amino acids. With V trimmed by 5 bases and J by 4 bases, 4 bases remained unmatched. CDR3 in DNA: TGCAGTGCTCGCCCTAGCGGGAGGGCAGATACGCAGTATTTT. Protein sequence: CSARPSGRADTQYF.

The chain recombines TRBV20-1 with TRBJ1-2; D is unresolved. This CDR3 region has 12 residues. V lost 3 bases and J lost 7, with 12 bases in between. Germline lookup yields CDR1 DFQATT and CDR2 SNEGSKA (reference sequence). The CDR3 DNA reads TGCAGTGCTAGGCACTCCCGGGGTGGCTACACCTTC. Its translation: CSARHSRGGYTF.